A single sample gave rise to the 2 T cell receptor beta chains below, sequenced in a study of cytomegalovirus exposure and HLA in healthy donors. The protocol was immunoSEQ multiplex PCR, while the TCRdb copy is restricted to in-frame clones and leaves out a portion. The table has approximately 160,000 clones, less than 95% seen once. The source material was PBMCs. These receptors were taken from a woman aged 18-29 years in good health and CMV-seropositive.

V usage is TRBV15 and J usage is TRBJ2-1; D might be TRBD2 (6 bases). The V gene's germline CDR1 is LNHNV and CDR2 YYDKDF (reference sequence). This CDR3 region has 13 residues. V was clipped by 8 bases and J by 7 bases, with 15 bases between them. Written as DNA, the CDR3 is TGTGCCACCGACCCGGGACTCCGGAATGAGCAGTTCTTC. As protein: CATDPGLRNEQFF.

This chain connects TRBV6-1 to TRBJ2-1; possible D gene TRBD1, 6 bases. From germline, CDR1 is MNHNS and CDR2 SASEGT. V lost 1 base and J lost 8, with 12 bases in between. The CDR3 extends over 14 amino acids. Written as DNA, the CDR3 is TGTGCCAGCAGTGAAGAGGGGGTGGGGGATGAGCAGTTCTTC. Its protein product is CASSEEGVGDEQFF.